The clone carrying this TCR beta chain came up many times. Its antigen remains unknown. This record comes from a study of identical twins. Broader study findings: Invariant cells of the MAIT and iNKT types might have partly distorted the zero-insertion analyses. While abundant cord blood beta clonotypes carried fewer insertions, memory repertoires showed no such pattern. The conclusions drew on cross-sectional statistical analysis instead of tracking the same donors.

Template switching added a universal primer site, and cDNA bore unique molecular identifiers. TCRdb fed the 5' RACE reads into MiXCR, producing one record per CDR3 protein. The repertoire consists of some 710,000 distinct CDR3 sequences, with 5.5% to 7.5% occurring once and the leading ten covering around 1.7%. This receptor was obtained from a young man in good health. Source material: naive T cells sorted from blood.

CDR3 sequence: CASSEPGANTQYF. CDR3 nucleotides: TGTGCCAGCAGTGAGCCGGGGGCGAATACGCAGTATTTT. The chain recombines TRBV25-1 with TRBJ2-3; D is perhaps TRBD1 or TRBD2 (6 bases each). V lost 3 bases to trimming and J lost 7 bases, with 11 bases between them. Germline CDR1 MGHDK, CDR2 SYGVNS. CDR3 size: 13 residues. The entire variable domain, with the rest obtained from reference TRBV25-1 and TRBJ2-3, is as follows: EADIYQTPRYLVIGTGKKITLECSQTMGHDKMYWYQQDPGMELHLIHYSYGVNSTEKGDLSSESTVSRIRTEHFPLTLESARPSHTSQYLCASSEPGANTQYFGPGTRLTVL.